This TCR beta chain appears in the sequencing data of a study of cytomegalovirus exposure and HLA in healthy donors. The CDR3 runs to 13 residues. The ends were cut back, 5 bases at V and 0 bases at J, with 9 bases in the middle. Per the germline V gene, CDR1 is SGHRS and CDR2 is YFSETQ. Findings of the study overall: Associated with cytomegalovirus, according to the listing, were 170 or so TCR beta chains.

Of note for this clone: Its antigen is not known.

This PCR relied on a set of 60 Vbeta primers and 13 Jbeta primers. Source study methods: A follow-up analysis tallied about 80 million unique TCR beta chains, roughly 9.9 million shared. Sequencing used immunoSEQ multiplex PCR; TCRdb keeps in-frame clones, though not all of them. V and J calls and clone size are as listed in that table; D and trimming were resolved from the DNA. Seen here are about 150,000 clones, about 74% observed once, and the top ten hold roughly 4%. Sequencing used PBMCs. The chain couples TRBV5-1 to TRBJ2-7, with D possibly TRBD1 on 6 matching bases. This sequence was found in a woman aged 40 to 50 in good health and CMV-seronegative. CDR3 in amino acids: CASRTGVSYEQYF. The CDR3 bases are TGCGCCAGCAGGACAGGTGTCTCCTACGAGCAGTACTTC. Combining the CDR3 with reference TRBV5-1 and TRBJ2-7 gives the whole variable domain KAGVTQTPRYLIKTRGQQVTLSCSPISGHRSVSWYQQTPGQGLQFLFEYFSETQRNKGNFPGRFSGRQFSNSRSEMNVSTLELGDSALYLCASRTGVSYEQYFGPGTRLTVT.